This T cell receptor beta chain was recorded in a study of blood T cell repertoires in COVID-19. With 2 bases removed from V and 5 bases from J, the gap between germline ends came to 10 bases. In germline, CDR1 is SGHTA, CDR2 FQGNSA. The CDR3 covers 14 residues. Assay used: immunoSEQ multiplex PCR; TCRdb lists only in-frame clones, some missing. The data hold around 230,000 clones, with roughly 87% observed a single time. The chain employs TRBV7-2 and TRBJ1-5; no clear D gene. The sample comprised PBMCs or T cells enriched from blood (not recorded which). The clonotype comes from a man between 18 and 35 years old with acute COVID-19. The CDR3 DNA is TGTGCCAGCAGCTTACTACCCCAAGATCAGCCCCAGCATTTT. This translates into CASSLLPQDQPQHF.